The clone carrying this T cell receptor (beta chain) was counted a few times. This entry is derived from a study of blood T cell repertoires in COVID-19. On the study more broadly: Material from acute and convalescent COVID-19 was sourced from the United States, Italy and Spain. PBMCs, B-cell-depleted T cells, or T cells were the source of the cDNA or gDNA that made up the material.

The germline V gene has CDR1 SGHTS and CDR2 YDEGEE. V lost 4 bases and J lost 4; bases outside the gene matches: 7. The CDR3 is made up of 14 amino acids. Repertoires were generated with immunoSEQ multiplex PCR, while TCRdb's copy carries only in-frame clones and drops some. This sample yields roughly 99,000 clones, of which approximately 81% are seen a single time; about 11% belongs to the top ten. The sample was peripheral blood. The origin of this receptor is a woman older than 75 with acute or convalescent COVID-19. V gene TRBV5-8 combines with J gene TRBJ1-1, with 7 bases fitting TRBD1. Here the CDR3 reads CASSRRGQFTEAFF. CDR3 nucleotides: TGTGCCAGCAGCCGAAGGGGACAGTTCACTGAAGCTTTCTTT.